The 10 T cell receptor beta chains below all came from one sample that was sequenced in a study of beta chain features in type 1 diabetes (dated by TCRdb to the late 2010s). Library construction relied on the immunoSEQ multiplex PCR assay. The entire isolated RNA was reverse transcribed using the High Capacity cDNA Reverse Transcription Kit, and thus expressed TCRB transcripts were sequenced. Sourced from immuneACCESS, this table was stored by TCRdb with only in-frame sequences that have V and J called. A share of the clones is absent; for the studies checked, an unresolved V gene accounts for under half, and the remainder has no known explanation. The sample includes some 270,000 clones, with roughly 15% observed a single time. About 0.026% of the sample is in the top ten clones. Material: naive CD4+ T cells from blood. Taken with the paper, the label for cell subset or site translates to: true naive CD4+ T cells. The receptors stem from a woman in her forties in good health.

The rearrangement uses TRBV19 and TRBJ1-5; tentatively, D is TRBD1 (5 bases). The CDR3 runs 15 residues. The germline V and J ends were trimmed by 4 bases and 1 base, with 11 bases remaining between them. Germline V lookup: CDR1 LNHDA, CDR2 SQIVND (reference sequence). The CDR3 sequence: CASSKKGMSNQPQHF. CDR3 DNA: TGTGCCAGTAGTAAGAAGGGGATGAGCAATCAGCCCCAGCATTTT.

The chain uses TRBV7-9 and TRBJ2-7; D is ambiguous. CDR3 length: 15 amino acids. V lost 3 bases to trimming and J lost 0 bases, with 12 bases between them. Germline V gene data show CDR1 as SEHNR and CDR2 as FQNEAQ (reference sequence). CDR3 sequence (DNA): TGTGCCAGCAGCTTTTCCGCAGGCCTCTCCTACGAGCAGTACTTC. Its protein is CASSFSAGLSYEQYF.

CDR3 amino acids: CASSYEGGAVGTEAFF. The DNA of the CDR3 is TGTGCCAGCAGTTACGAAGGGGGGGCGGTGGGCACTGAAGCTTTCTTT. The chain carries TRBV6-5 and TRBJ1-1; maybe TRBD1 (6 bases). Germline-derived CDR1 and CDR2 are MNHEY and SVGAGI. The ends were cut back, 2 bases at V and 4 bases at J, with 17 bases in the middle. The CDR3 totals 16 residues.

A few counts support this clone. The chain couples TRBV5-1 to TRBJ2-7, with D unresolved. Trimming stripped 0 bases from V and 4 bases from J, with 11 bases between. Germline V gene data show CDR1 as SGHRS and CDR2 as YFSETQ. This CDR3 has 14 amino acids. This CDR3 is CASSLAARQYEQYF. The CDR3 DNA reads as TGCGCCAGCAGCTTGGCCGCACGTCAGTACGAGCAGTACTTC.

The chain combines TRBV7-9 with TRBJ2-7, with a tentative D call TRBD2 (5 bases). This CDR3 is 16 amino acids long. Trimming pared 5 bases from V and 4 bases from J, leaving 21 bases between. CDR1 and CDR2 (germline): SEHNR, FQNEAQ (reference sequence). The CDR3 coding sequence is TGTGCCAGCAGCCCGAGACGGACTGGCGGCTGGTACGAGCAGTACTTC. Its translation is CASSPRRTGGWYEQYF.

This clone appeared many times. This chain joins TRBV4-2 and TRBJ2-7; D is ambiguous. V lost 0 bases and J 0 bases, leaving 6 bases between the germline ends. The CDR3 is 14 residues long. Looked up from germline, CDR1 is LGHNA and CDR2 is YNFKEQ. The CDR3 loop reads CASSQEQSSYEQYF. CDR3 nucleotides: TGTGCCAGCAGCCAAGAACAGAGCTCCTACGAGCAGTACTTC.

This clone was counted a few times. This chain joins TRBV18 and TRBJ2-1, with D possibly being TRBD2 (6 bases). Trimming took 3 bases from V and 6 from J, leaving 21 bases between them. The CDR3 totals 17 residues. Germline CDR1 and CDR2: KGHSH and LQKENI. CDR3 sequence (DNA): TGTGCCAGCTCACCCCTCGCAGGGATCGGGGGAGCCAATGAGCAGTTCTTC. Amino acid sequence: CASSPLAGIGGANEQFF.

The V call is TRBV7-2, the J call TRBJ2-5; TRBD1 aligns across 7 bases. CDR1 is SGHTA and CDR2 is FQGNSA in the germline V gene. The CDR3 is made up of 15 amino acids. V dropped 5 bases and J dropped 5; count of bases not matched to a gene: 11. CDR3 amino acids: CASSRNRQGGETQYF. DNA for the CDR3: TGTGCCAGCAGCCGGAACCGACAGGGCGGTGAGACCCAGTACTTC.

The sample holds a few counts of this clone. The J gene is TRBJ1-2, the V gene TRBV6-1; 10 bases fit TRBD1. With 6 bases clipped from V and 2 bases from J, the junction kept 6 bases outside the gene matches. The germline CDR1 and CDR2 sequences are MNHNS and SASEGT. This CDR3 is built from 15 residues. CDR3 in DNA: TGTGCCAGCAGAGCGGGACAGGGGCTGAACTATGGCTACACCTTC. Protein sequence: CASRAGQGLNYGYTF.

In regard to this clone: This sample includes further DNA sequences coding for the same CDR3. The CDR3 DNA follows: TGCGCCAGCAGCCCAGGGACAGGGGGAGGCGAGCAGTACTTC. Protein product: CASSPGTGGGEQYF. V is TRBV5-1 and J is TRBJ2-7; 11 bases are shared with TRBD1. The CDR3 has 14 amino acids. J was trimmed by 6 bases and V by 4 bases; bases with no gene match: 6. The V gene's germline CDR1 is SGHRS and CDR2 YFSETQ.